This T cell receptor (beta chain) was recorded in a study of OX40 agonist ivuxolimab in advanced cancers. On the study more broadly: The treatment was a fully human IgG2 OX40 agonist, ivuxolimab. Intravenous ivuxolimab at 0.01 to 10 mg/kg was given to patients every 2 weeks.

General observations from the study: Compared with others, partial responders at 0.1-3.0 mg/kg displayed clonal expansion among the lowest.

A remark on this clone: The antigen is not known.

Trimming cost V 0 bases and J 7 bases, with 6 bases left between them. The CDR3 sequence is 12 residues long. Germline CDR1 SGHVS, CDR2 FQNEAQ. This table comes from immunoSEQ multiplex PCR, and its TCRdb copy is limited to in-frame clones, with some not included. The sample carries some 70,000 clones, 86% recorded once. The source material was CD4+ or CD8+ T cells sorted from blood, sampled in a trial of the OX40 agonist ivuxolimab. The receptor's source is an adult with an advanced solid tumor such as melanoma, head and neck, liver or kidney cancer. The rearrangement links TRBV7-8 to TRBJ2-5; D unclear. The CDR3 bases are TGTGCCAGCAGCTTAGCTCTAGGGACCCAGTACTTC. Protein product: CASSLALGTQYF.